Presented here are 4 T cell receptor beta chains from one specimen sequenced in a study of identical twins. MiXCR, applied by TCRdb to the 5' RACE reads, yields one record per CDR3 protein. The sample lists some 690,000 distinct CDR3 sequences, approximately 22% seen once, with approximately 4.5% in the top ten. These data are also associated with another study on T cells expressing NK-cell markers.

The sequenced sample consisted of PBMCs. The receptor source for this set is a woman between 18 and 29 years old in good health.

J is TRBJ2-1 and V is TRBV5-1; no definite D call. Germline CDR1 SGHRS, CDR2 YFSETQ. The CDR3 runs 14 residues. Trimming removed 0 bases from V and 2 bases from J, with 6 bases in between. In DNA form, the CDR3 reads TGCGCCAGCAGCTTGGTTTGGACCTACAATGAGCAGTTCTTC. This codes for CASSLVWTYNEQFF.

In this sample, this clonotype turned up a few times. This chain connects TRBV29-1 to TRBJ2-1; a possible D gene is TRBD1 (5 bases). There are 10 residues in the CDR3. Trimming took off 7 bases at V and 4 bases at J, with 5 bases between the two ends. Germline CDR1 is SQVTM and CDR2 is ANQGSEA. This CDR3 is CSEGYNEQFF. The CDR3 DNA reads as TGCAGCGAGGGGTACAATGAGCAGTTCTTC.

The rearrangement uses TRBV5-1 and TRBJ2-3; D is undetermined. The germline V gene encodes CDR1 SGHRS and CDR2 YFSETQ. Trimming stripped 4 bases from V and 6 bases from J, with 12 bases between. The CDR3 spans 13 residues. This chain's CDR3 is CASSERPADTQYF. The CDR3 nucleotides read TGCGCCAGCAGCGAGCGCCCGGCGGATACGCAGTATTTT.

The rearrangement joins TRBV20-1 to TRBJ2-1; D possibly corresponds to TRBD1 (5 bases). This CDR3 region has 15 residues. With 3 bases removed from V and 1 base from J, the gap between germline ends came to 13 bases. Germline CDR1 reads DFQATT; CDR2 reads SNEGSKA (reference sequence). CDR3 residues: CSARERGGSYNEQFF. The DNA of the CDR3 is TGCAGTGCTAGGGAAAGGGGTGGGTCCTACAATGAGCAGTTCTTC.